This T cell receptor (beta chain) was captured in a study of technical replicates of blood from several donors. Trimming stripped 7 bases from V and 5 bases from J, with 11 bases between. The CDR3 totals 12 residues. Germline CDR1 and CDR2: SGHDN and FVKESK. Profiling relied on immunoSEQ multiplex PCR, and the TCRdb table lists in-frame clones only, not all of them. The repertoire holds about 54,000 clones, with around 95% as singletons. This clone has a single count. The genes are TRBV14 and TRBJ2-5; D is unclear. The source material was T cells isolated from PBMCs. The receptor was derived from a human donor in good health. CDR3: CASIHLRETQYF. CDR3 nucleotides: TGTGCCAGCATCCACCTGAGGGAGACCCAGTACTTC. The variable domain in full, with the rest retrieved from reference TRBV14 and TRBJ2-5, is EAGVTQFPSHSVIEKGQTVTLRCDPISGHDNLYWYRRVMGKEIKFLLHFVKESKQDESGMPNNRFLAERTGGTYSTLKVQPAELEDSGVYFCASIHLRETQYFGPGTRLLVL.